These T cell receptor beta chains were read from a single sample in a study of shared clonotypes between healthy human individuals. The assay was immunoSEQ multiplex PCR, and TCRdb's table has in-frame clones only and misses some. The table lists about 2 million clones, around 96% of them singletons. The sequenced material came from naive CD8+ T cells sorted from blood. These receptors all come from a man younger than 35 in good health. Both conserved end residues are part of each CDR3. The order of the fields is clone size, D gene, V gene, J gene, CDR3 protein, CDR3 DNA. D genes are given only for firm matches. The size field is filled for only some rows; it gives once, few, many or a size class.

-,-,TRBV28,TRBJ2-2,CASSPSLGVRWGPAGELFF,TGTGCCAGCAGCCCCTCTTTGGGAGTTCGATGGGGCCCGGCCGGGGAGCTGTTTTTT
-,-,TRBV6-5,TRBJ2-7,CASSPPVAGEQYF,TGTGCCAGCAGCCCCCCGGTCGCGGGCGAGCAGTACTTC
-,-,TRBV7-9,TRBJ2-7,CASSLSWNEQYF,TGTGCCAGCAGCTTATCTTGGAACGAGCAGTACTTC
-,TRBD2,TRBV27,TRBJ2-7,CASVLVAGGGALSEQYF,TGTGCCAGTGTACTTGTCGCGGGAGGGGGAGCCTTGAGTGAGCAGTACTTC
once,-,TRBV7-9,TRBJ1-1,CASSLGDQWGTEAFF,TGTGCCAGCAGCTTAGGGGACCAGTGGGGCACTGAAGCTTTCTTT
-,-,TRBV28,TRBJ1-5,CASSPHWEASNQPQHF,TGTGCCAGCAGTCCACACTGGGAGGCTAGCAATCAGCCCCAGCATTTT
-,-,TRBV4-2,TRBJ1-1,CASSQNPGPEAFF,TGTGCCAGCAGCCAAAATCCGGGTCCTGAAGCTTTCTTT
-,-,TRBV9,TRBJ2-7,CASSVDGLRQYF,TGTGCCAGCAGCGTCGACGGACTAAGGCAGTACTTC
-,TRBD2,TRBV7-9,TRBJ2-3,CASSPGTSGYTDTQYF,TGTGCCAGCAGCCCCGGGACTAGCGGATACACAGATACGCAGTATTTT
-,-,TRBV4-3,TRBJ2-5,CASSHGETQYF,TGCGCCAGCAGCCACGGGGAGACCCAGTACTTC
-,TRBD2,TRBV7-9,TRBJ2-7,CASSLEASGSEQYF,TGTGCCAGCAGCTTAGAGGCTAGCGGGAGCGAGCAGTACTTC
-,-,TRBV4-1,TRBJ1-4,CASSQGPLGRDNEKLFF,TGCGCCAGCAGCCAAGGGCCTCTGGGACGGGATAATGAAAAACTGTTTTTT
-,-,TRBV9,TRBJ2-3,CASSVAWGWDTQYF,TGTGCCAGCAGCGTAGCTTGGGGGTGGGATACGCAGTATTTT
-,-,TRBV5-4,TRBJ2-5,CASSSPGGTQETQYF,TGTGCCAGCAGCTCCCCAGGGGGGACCCAAGAGACCCAGTACTTC
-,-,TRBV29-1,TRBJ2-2,CSGVGTGELFF,TGCAGCGGCGTCGGAACCGGGGAGCTGTTTTTT
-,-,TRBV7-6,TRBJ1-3,CASSLGENTIYF,TGTGCCAGCAGCTTAGGGGAAAACACCATATATTTT
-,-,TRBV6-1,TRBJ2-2,CASSELRAGANTGELFF,TGTGCCAGCAGTGAATTACGAGCGGGCGCGAACACCGGGGAGCTGTTTTTT
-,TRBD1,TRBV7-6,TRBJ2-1,CASSFRNRGQAHSYNEQFF,TGTGCCAGCAGCTTTCGTAACCGGGGACAGGCCCACTCCTACAATGAGCAGTTCTTC
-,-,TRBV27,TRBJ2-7,CASRMQGGGEQYF,TGTGCCAGCAGGATGCAGGGGGGCGGCGAGCAGTACTTC
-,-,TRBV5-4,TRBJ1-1,CASSLEFLSNTEAFF,TGTGCCAGCAGCTTAGAATTCCTTTCTAACACTGAAGCTTTCTTT
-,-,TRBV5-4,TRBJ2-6,CASSLGLATAGANVLTF,TGTGCCAGCAGCTTGGGACTGGCCACAGCCGGGGCCAACGTCCTGACTTTC
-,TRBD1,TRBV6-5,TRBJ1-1,CASSPTGSTEAFF,TGTGCCAGCAGCCCGACAGGGAGCACTGAAGCTTTCTTT
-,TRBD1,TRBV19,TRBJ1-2,CASSIDGTAGLGYTF,TGTGCCAGTAGTATAGACGGGACAGCGGGTCTTGGCTACACCTTC
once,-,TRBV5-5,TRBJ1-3,CASSADSLFAIYF,TGTGCCAGCAGCGCGGACAGTCTTTTCGCCATATATTTT
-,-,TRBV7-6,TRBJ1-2,CASSFEGGSGAITNYGYTF,TGTGCCAGCAGCTTCGAGGGGGGTTCAGGGGCCATCACTAACTATGGCTACACCTTC
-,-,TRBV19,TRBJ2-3,CASSIEWLATQYF,TGTGCCAGTAGTATAGAGTGGCTAGCAACGCAGTATTTT
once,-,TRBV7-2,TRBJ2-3,CASTWGLAPPDTQYF,TGTGCCAGCACATGGGGGCTAGCCCCTCCAGATACGCAGTATTTT
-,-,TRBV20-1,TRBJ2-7,CSARLVEEQYF,TGCAGTGCTAGACTAGTTGAAGAGCAGTACTTC
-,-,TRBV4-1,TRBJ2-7,CASSLRDSSSYEQYF,TGCGCCAGCAGCTTGAGGGACTCAAGCTCTTACGAGCAGTACTTC
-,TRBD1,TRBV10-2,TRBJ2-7,CASSESGGQGAYEQYF,TGCGCCAGCAGTGAGTCGGGGGGACAGGGGGCCTACGAGCAGTACTTC
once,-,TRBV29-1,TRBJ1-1,CSANGDTEAFF,TGCAGCGCGAACGGGGATACTGAAGCTTTCTTT
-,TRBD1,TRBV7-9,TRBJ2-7,CASSLGGTGGVYEQYF,TGTGCCAGCAGCCTAGGGGGGACAGGGGGCGTCTACGAGCAGTACTTC
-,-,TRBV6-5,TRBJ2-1,CASSYAGSGEQFF,TGTGCCAGCAGTTACGCGGGTTCCGGGGAGCAGTTCTTC
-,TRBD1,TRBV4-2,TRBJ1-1,CASSQEGGPPNTEAFF,TGTGCCAGCAGCCAAGAAGGGGGCCCTCCGAACACTGAAGCTTTCTTT
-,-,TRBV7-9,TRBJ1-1,CASSPTVGTMNTEAFF,TGTGCCAGCAGCCCCACCGTCGGGACCATGAACACTGAAGCTTTCTTT
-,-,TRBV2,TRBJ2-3,CASSERWETDTQYF,TGTGCCAGCAGTGAGAGGTGGGAGACAGATACGCAGTATTTT
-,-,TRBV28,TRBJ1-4,CASKIATNEKLFF,TGTGCCAGCAAGATCGCAACTAATGAAAAACTGTTTTTT
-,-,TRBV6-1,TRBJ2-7,CASSEEGYEQYF,TGTGCCAGCAGTGAAGAGGGCTACGAGCAGTACTTC
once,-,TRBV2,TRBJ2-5,CASSKTEGVGWETQYF,TGTGCCAGCAGTAAGACCGAGGGGGTTGGATGGGAGACCCAGTACTTC
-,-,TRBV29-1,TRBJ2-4,CSASTAELAKNIQYF,TGCAGCGCTTCGACAGCCGAACTAGCCAAAAACATTCAGTACTTC
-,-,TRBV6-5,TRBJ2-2,CASSPNRVTGELFF,TGTGCCAGCAGCCCCAACAGGGTTACCGGGGAGCTGTTTTTT
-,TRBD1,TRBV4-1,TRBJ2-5,CASSNDRGFETQYF,TGCGCCAGCAGCAACGACAGGGGTTTCGAGACCCAGTACTTC
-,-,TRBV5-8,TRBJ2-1,CASSLLSSSYNEQFF,TGTGCCAGCAGCTTGTTATCGAGCTCCTACAATGAGCAGTTCTTC
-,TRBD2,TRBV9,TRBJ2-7,CASSVGGGAVYEQYF,TGTGCCAGCAGCGTAGGCGGGGGGGCCGTTTACGAGCAGTACTTC
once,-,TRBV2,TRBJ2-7,CASRFYEQYF,TGTGCCAGCAGGTTTTACGAGCAGTACTTC
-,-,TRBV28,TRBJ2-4,CASSFVREGSKNIQYF,TGTGCCAGCAGTTTTGTGCGCGAGGGGTCCAAAAACATTCAGTACTTC
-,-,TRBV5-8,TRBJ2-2,CASSLVSRNPGELFF,TGTGCCAGCAGCTTGGTGTCCCGGAACCCCGGGGAGCTGTTTTTT
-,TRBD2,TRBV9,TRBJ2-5,CASSPSLAGERETQYF,TGTGCCAGCAGCCCATCCTTAGCGGGAGAGAGGGAGACCCAGTACTTC
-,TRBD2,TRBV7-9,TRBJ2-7,CASSLPLADLYEQYF,TGTGCCAGCAGCTTGCCCCTAGCGGACCTTTACGAGCAGTACTTC
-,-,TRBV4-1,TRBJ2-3,CASSQGKEGPDTQYF,TGCGCCAGCAGCCAAGGGAAGGAGGGGCCAGATACGCAGTATTTT
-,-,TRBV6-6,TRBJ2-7,CASSYLSSYEQYF,TGTGCCAGCAGTTACCTTAGCAGTTACGAGCAGTACTTC
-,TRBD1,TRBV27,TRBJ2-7,CASRPGTGWSEQYF,TGTGCCAGCAGGCCCGGGACAGGGTGGTCCGAGCAGTACTTC
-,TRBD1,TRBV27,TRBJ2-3,CASSFLRQGSSTDTQYF,TGTGCCAGCAGTTTCCTCAGACAGGGATCTAGCACAGATACGCAGTATTTT